The 20 T cell receptor beta chains below all came from one sample that was sequenced in a study of T cell responses to AZD1222 COVID-19 vaccine. Assay used: immunoSEQ multiplex PCR; TCRdb lists only in-frame clones, some missing. The table shows approximately 120,000 clones, with 70% to 90% occurring only once. The sample was peripheral blood, taken on day 0 of AZD1222 vaccination. The origin of the receptors is an adult in good health.

In DNA, the CDR3 is TGTGCCAGCAGCCCCGGACAGGGGGCCCACTATGGCTACACCTTC. This gives the protein CASSPGQGAHYGYTF. This chain links TRBV11-2 with TRBJ1-2, with 11 bases identical to TRBD1. Unmatched junction bases numbered 5, after V lost 5 bases and J lost 3 bases. The germline gives CDR1 SGHAT, CDR2 FQNNGV. The CDR3 totals 15 residues.

The J gene is TRBJ1-2, the V gene TRBV4-2; D not resolved. CDR3 length: 13 amino acids. V was cut by 0 bases and J by 8 bases, with 10 bases left in between. Germline-derived CDR1 and CDR2 are LGHNA and YNFKEQ. The CDR3 coding sequence is TGTGCCAGCAGCCAAGATCCGGCGAGCGGCTACACCTTC. Protein: CASSQDPASGYTF.

The chain is built from TRBV7-9 and TRBJ2-7; possible D gene TRBD1, 7 bases. Germline-derived CDR1 and CDR2 are SEHNR and FQNEAQ (reference sequence). The CDR3 has 15 amino acids. V was shortened by 5 bases and J by 3 bases, with 17 bases between the two germline ends. The CDR3 loop is CASSPWGRGVYEQYF. CDR3 DNA: TGTGCCAGCAGCCCGTGGGGCAGGGGGGTCTACGAGCAGTACTTC.

The table lists this clone with a count of one. The V call is TRBV4-2, the J call TRBJ1-3; D may be TRBD1 (5 bases). The CDR3 extends over 18 amino acids. Germline lookup yields CDR1 LGHNA and CDR2 YNFKEQ. Deletions cut 0 bases from V and 2 bases from J, with 17 bases between. The CDR3 spells CASSQDPSGRGPGNTIYF. In DNA, the CDR3 is TGTGCCAGCAGCCAAGACCCATCCGGCCGGGGACCTGGAAACACCATATATTTT.

This sequence joins TRBV27 and TRBJ2-3; 12 nucleotides match TRBD2. From germline, CDR1 is MNHEY and CDR2 SMNVEV (reference sequence). The CDR3 covers 16 residues. V shed 5 bases, J shed 11 bases, and the junction held 14 bases outside the gene matches. The CDR3 loop is CASSPTSGSWGGEQYF. CDR3 nucleotides: TGTGCCAGCAGTCCGACTAGCGGGAGCTGGGGGGGAGAGCAGTATTTT.

This chain uses TRBV6-5 with TRBJ1-6, with D possibly TRBD1 on 6 matching bases. The CDR3 length is 15 residues. The V and J ends lost 6 bases and 3 bases respectively, with 12 bases between them. Germline CDR1 MNHEY, CDR2 SVGAGI. The CDR3 sequence is CASREDRYYNSPLHF. DNA for the CDR3: TGTGCCAGCAGGGAGGACAGATACTATAATTCACCCCTCCACTTT.

The chain links TRBV11-1 to TRBJ1-6; D is unresolved. Between the trimmed V and J ends, which lost 5 bases and 6 bases, there was a span of 11 bases. Looked up from germline, CDR1 is SGHAT and CDR2 is FQDESV (reference sequence). The length of the CDR3 is 14 residues. The CDR3 sequence is CASSPLARNSPLHF. As DNA, the CDR3 is TGTGCCAGCAGCCCTTTGGCGCGTAATTCACCCCTCCACTTT.

DNA for the CDR3: TGTGCCAGTAGTATCGGGACCCCGGGTCAGCCCCAGCATTTT. Its protein product is CASSIGTPGQPQHF. This sequence joins TRBV19 and TRBJ1-5; tentative D call: TRBD1 (5 bases). Trimming took off 3 bases at V and 6 bases at J, with 12 bases between the two ends. The CDR3 is 14 amino acids. CDR1 is LNHDA, CDR2 SQIVND, per germline (reference sequence).

V usage is TRBV6-2 or TRBV6-3 and J usage is TRBJ1-4; a weak D match, TRBD1 (6 bases). V gave up 2 bases and J gave up 8 bases, with 12 bases separating them. The CDR3 spans 14 residues. Germline CDR1 is MNHEY and CDR2 is SVGEGT. The CDR3 is CASSYGGANEKLFF. The CDR3 DNA reads as TGTGCCAGCAGTTACGGGGGGGCCAACGAAAAACTGTTTTTT.

This rearrangement joins TRBV28 to TRBJ2-1; 9 bases fit TRBD2. This CDR3 has 17 residues. Germline V lookup: CDR1 MDHEN, CDR2 SYDVKM. J lost 10 bases, V lost 3 bases, and 16 bases had no gene match. In DNA form, the CDR3 reads TGTGCCAGCAGTTTGAGACTAGCGGCGTCCCTGGAGGGGGAGCAGTTCTTC. Translating gives CASSLRLAASLEGEQFF.

The chain is built from TRBV24-1 and TRBJ2-1, with 9 bases identical to TRBD1. V dropped 4 bases and J dropped 6; count of bases not matched to a gene: 9. CDR3 size: 16 residues. The germline V gene has CDR1 KGHDR and CDR2 SFDVKD. The DNA of the CDR3 is TGTGCCACCAGTGACCTCGACAGGGGGTTAGTCAATGAGCAGTTCTTC. Encoded protein: CATSDLDRGLVNEQFF.

V and J are TRBV7-2 and TRBJ2-3; 7 bases map to TRBD1. V was pared by 5 bases and J by 0 bases, with 11 bases of the junction left unmatched. CDR1 and CDR2 (germline): SGHTA, FQGNSA. The CDR3 totals 17 residues. The DNA for the CDR3 is TGTGCCAGCAGCCACACAGGGGCAACTCTTAGCACAGATACGCAGTATTTT. Encoded protein: CASSHTGATLSTDTQYF.

V and J are TRBV12-3 or TRBV12-4 and TRBJ2-4; D unresolved. V was cut by 2 bases and J by 7 bases, with 6 bases left in between. The CDR3 consists of 12 residues. The CDR3, as DNA: TGTGCCAGCAGTTTAAGACTTAACATTCAGTACTTC. Protein: CASSLRLNIQYF.

As concerns this clone: A read error may produce the germline difference seen at one junction end. The rearrangement uses TRBV6-6 and TRBJ2-2; the D gene could be TRBD1 or TRBD2 (7 bases each). From germline, CDR1 is MNHNY and CDR2 SVGAGI (reference sequence). This CDR3 contains 16 residues. The CDR3 here is CASSHSRGGTSGELFF. The CDR3 DNA is TGTGCCAGCAGTCACTCCAGGGGGGGGACGTCCGGGGAGCTGTTTTTT.

The J gene is TRBJ1-4, the V gene TRBV5-4; TRBD1 agrees at 8 bases. Germline V gene sequence: CDR1 SGHNT, CDR2 YYREEE (reference sequence). The V gene end was trimmed by 1 base and the J gene end by 2 bases; junction bases not matched to a gene: 4. The CDR3 length is 16 residues. As DNA, the CDR3 is TGTGCCAGCAGCTTGCAGGGGGCGCTCACTAATGAAAAACTGTTTTTT. It codes for CASSLQGALTNEKLFF.

The rearrangement joins TRBV29-1 to TRBJ2-7; 9 bases fit TRBD1. Germline CDR1 is SQVTM and CDR2 is ANQGSEA. V gave up 4 bases and J gave up 4 bases; unmatched junction bases: 11. This CDR3 contains 15 residues. The CDR3 DNA follows: TGCAGCGTTGCCTATTTCGGACAGGGGTTTTACGAGCAGTACGTC. It encodes CSVAYFGQGFYEQYV.

This clone was recorded only once. V gene TRBV7-8 combines with J gene TRBJ2-1, with 8 bases lining up with TRBD1. The CDR3 is made up of 15 amino acids. Losses at the gene ends were 4 bases for V and 5 bases for J; bases not matched to a gene: 7. Germline loops: CDR1 SGHVS, CDR2 FQNEAQ. CDR3: CASSSGQGVDNEQFF. In DNA, the CDR3 is TGTGCCAGCAGCTCCGGACAGGGAGTTGACAATGAGCAGTTCTTC.

This chain connects TRBV7-2 to TRBJ2-5; no clear D gene. The germline V gene encodes CDR1 SGHTA and CDR2 FQGNSA. V was clipped by 5 bases and J by 4 bases, with 17 bases between them. CDR3 size: 15 residues. In DNA form, the CDR3 reads TGTGCCAGCAGCCCCCGACAATCGCTAGGAGAGACCCAGTACTTC. Translating gives CASSPRQSLGETQYF.

This clone came up once. CDR3 loop: CASRLAGQFSGNTIYF. CDR3 DNA sequence: TGTGCCAGTAGGTTGGCAGGGCAATTCTCTGGAAACACCATATATTTT. The chain combines TRBV19 with TRBJ1-3, with TRBD1 as a possible D gene (5 bases). Trimming took 6 bases from V and 0 from J, leaving 15 bases between them. The V gene's germline CDR1 is LNHDA and CDR2 SQIVND (reference sequence). This CDR3 contains 16 residues. Full variable domain (missing parts from reference TRBV19 and TRBJ1-3): DGGITQSPKYLFRKEGQNVTLSCEQNLNHDAMYWYRQDPGQGLRLIYYSQIVNDFQKGDIAEGYSVSREKKESFPLTVTSAQKNPTAFYLCASRLAGQFSGNTIYFGEGSWLTVV.

The chain uses TRBV12-3 or TRBV12-4 and TRBJ1-2; D perhaps matches TRBD1 (5 bases). Trimming pared 5 bases from V and 4 bases from J, leaving 11 bases between. CDR3 length: 13 amino acids. Here the CDR3 DNA reads TGTGCCAGCAGTACTACAGGTTTCTATGGCTACACCTTC. Its translation: CASSTTGFYGYTF.